The 5 T cell receptor beta chains presented below share a single source sample, sequenced in a study of T cell responses to AZD1222 COVID-19 vaccine. Generated by immunoSEQ multiplex PCR, the TCRdb table keeps only in-frame clones and is missing some. The sample includes 120,000 to 150,000 clones, around nine tenths of them seen just once. Sequencing was performed on peripheral blood, taken on day 0 of AZD1222 vaccination. These receptors originate from an adult in good health.

The chain uses TRBV5-6 and TRBJ2-1; tentative D call: TRBD1 (6 bases). Trimming removed 4 bases from V and 6 bases from J, with 20 bases in between. Germline V CDR1 and CDR2: SGHDT, YYEEEE. The CDR3 spans 16 residues. Here the CDR3 DNA reads TGTGCCAGCAGCGTGATGACAACAGGGATCATCAATGAGCAGTTCTTC. Amino acids: CASSVMTTGIINEQFF. The entire variable domain, with the rest obtained from reference TRBV5-6 and TRBJ2-1, is as follows: DAGVTQSPTHLIKTRGQQVTLRCSPKSGHDTVSWYQQALGQGPQFIFQYYEEEERQRGNFPDRFSGHQFPNYSSELNVNALLLGDSALYLCASSVMTTGIINEQFFGPGTRLTVL.

The V call is TRBV5-4, the J call TRBJ2-2, with D tentatively TRBD1 or TRBD2 (7 bases each). Trimming left V 4 bases short and J 7 bases short, with 20 bases between. The CDR3 has 16 residues. Germline V CDR1 and CDR2: SGHNT, YYREEE (reference sequence). CDR3 sequence: CASSELRQGGSGELFF. CDR3 nucleotide sequence: TGTGCCAGCAGCGAACTCAGACAGGGAGGGAGCGGGGAGCTGTTTTTT.

V usage is TRBV19 and J usage is TRBJ1-5, with D unclear. CDR1 is LNHDA, CDR2 SQIVND, per germline (reference sequence). This CDR3 has 15 residues. V gave up 8 bases and J gave up 2 bases, with 16 bases separating them. The CDR3 DNA reads as TGTGCCAGTTCTAACGGTCCATTGGGCAATCAGCCCCAGCATTTT. Translating gives CASSNGPLGNQPQHF.

The chain is built from TRBV11-1 and TRBJ1-1, with D tentatively TRBD1 (6 bases). Trimming shortened V by 3 bases and J by 0 bases, and 11 bases separated the two germline ends. Germline CDR1 reads SGHAT; CDR2 reads FQDESV (reference sequence). CDR3 length: 15 amino acids. Here the CDR3 DNA reads TGTGCCAGCAGCTTTCAGACAGGCCTGAACACTGAAGCTTTCTTT. Protein sequence: CASSFQTGLNTEAFF.

CDR3 in amino acids: CASRRNFNTEAFF. The CDR3 DNA sequence: TGTGCCAGCAGAAGGAATTTTAACACTGAAGCTTTCTTT. The chain has TRBV6-4 and TRBJ1-1, with D unclear. The germline V gene encodes CDR1 MRHNA and CDR2 SNTAGT. The V end lost 6 bases, the J end lost 2 bases, and 10 bases lay between the germline ends. The CDR3 spans 13 residues.